Below are 13 T cell receptor beta chains sequenced from a single sample in a study of T cells in Graves' hyperthyroidism and ophthalmopathy. RNA transcripts served as the template for amplifying TCR beta CDR3 regions. Using the HTBI primer set, a first-round RT-PCR was run on the TCR CDR3. TCRdb recomputed calls from the multiplex PCR reads with MiXCR, one row per CDR3 protein. This table holds a few hundred thousand distinct CDR3 sequences, 14% found once. Sequencing was performed on blood. Receptors originate from a woman in her thirties or forties with Graves' hyperthyroidism.

This clonotype showed up many times. The V call is TRBV3-1, the J call TRBJ2-3; 14 bases are shared with TRBD2. In germline, CDR1 is LGHDT, CDR2 YNNKEL (reference sequence). The CDR3 length is 15 residues. The trim removed 4 bases at V and 7 bases at J, leaving 4 bases unmatched. CDR3 DNA: TGTGCCAGCAGCCCGACTAGCGGGAGGGGAAATACGCAGTATTTT. It specifies CASSPTSGRGNTQYF.

This clonotype was seen ten or more times. The chain uses TRBV6-2 or TRBV6-3 and TRBJ2-3; a possible D gene is TRBD1 (6 bases). This CDR3 contains 16 residues. Germline V gene lookup returns CDR1 MNHEY and CDR2 SVGEGT. V lost 0 bases and J lost 1, with 11 bases in between. This CDR3 reads CASSYSTGGRTDTQYF. CDR3 coding DNA: TGTGCCAGCAGTTACTCTACTGGGGGCCGCACAGATACGCAGTATTTT.

This clonotype was seen only a few times. The J gene is TRBJ1-1, the V gene TRBV2; D is ambiguous. The V end was cut by 7 bases, the J end by 1 base, with 10 bases between. CDR1 SNHLY and CDR2 FYNNEI come from the germline V gene. The CDR3 loop spans 13 amino acids. The CDR3 coding sequence is TGTGCCAGCACGGCCAGCGGGAACACTGAAGCTTTCTTT. It encodes CASTASGNTEAFF.

As for this clonotype: Given a much more abundant clone one base away, this may be a read error. The V call is TRBV19, the J call TRBJ2-3; D unresolved. The DNA end favors TRBJ1-5, so the J call may be wrong. The V gene's germline CDR1 is LNHDA and CDR2 SQIVND (reference sequence). CDR3 length: 17 residues. Here the CDR3 DNA reads TGTGCCAGTAGTATCGTGACTAGCGGAACGAGCACAGATACGCAGCATTTT. Residues: CASSIVTSGTSTDTQHF.

V gene TRBV11-3 combines with J gene TRBJ2-5, with 14 bases fitting TRBD2. Unmatched junction bases numbered 3, after V lost 5 bases and J lost 1 base. The length of the CDR3 is 16 residues. Germline CDR1 and CDR2: SGHNT and YENEEA. The CDR3 DNA follows: TGTGCCAGCAGCGCGGGACTAGCGGGAGTCCAAGAGACCCAGTACTTC. It is translated as CASSAGLAGVQETQYF.

This clonotype was found many times. The chain uses TRBV28 and TRBJ2-1; D remains unclear. Germline V lookup: CDR1 MDHEN, CDR2 SYDVKM. Trimming took off 5 bases at V and 0 bases at J, with 17 bases between the two ends. The CDR3 loop spans 17 amino acids. DNA for the CDR3: TGTGCCAGCAGTGGGCTCCGGCAGACAAGCTCCTACAATGAGCAGTTCTTC. It encodes CASSGLRQTSSYNEQFF.

This clonotype has ten or more counts. This chain connects TRBV28 to TRBJ2-5, with D possibly matching TRBD2 (6 bases). V was pared by 4 bases and J by 4 bases, with 10 bases between. The CDR3 covers 13 residues. CDR1 and CDR2 from the germline V gene are MDHEN and SYDVKM. CDR3 residues: CASSWRGGETQYF. Here the CDR3 DNA reads TGTGCCAGCAGTTGGAGGGGAGGAGAGACCCAGTACTTC.

V and J are TRBV11-2 and TRBJ2-7, with 12 bases fitting TRBD2. The V segment lost 5 bases and the J segment 6 bases; nucleotides outside the gene matches: 5. CDR3 length equals 14 residues. Germline values: CDR1 SGHAT, CDR2 FQNNGV. This chain's CDR3 is CASSRLAGASEQYF. In DNA, the CDR3 is TGTGCCAGCAGCCGACTAGCGGGAGCTTCCGAGCAGTACTTC.

V gene TRBV28 combines with J gene TRBJ1-3; TRBD1 matches at 8 bases. This CDR3 region has 16 residues. Germline trimming cut 7 bases from V and 0 bases from J; bases unmatched to any gene: 8. Germline assignment: CDR1 MDHEN and CDR2 SYDVKM. This chain's CDR3 is CASNTGGTHSGNTIYF. In nucleotides, the CDR3 is TGTGCCAGCAACACAGGGGGTACTCACTCTGGAAACACCATATATTTT.

In this sample, this clonotype turned up many times. The rearrangement links TRBV12-3 or TRBV12-4 to TRBJ2-6, with unresolved D. The V end was cut by 2 bases, the J end by 0 bases, with 11 bases between. The CDR3 totals 17 residues. CDR3 nucleotide sequence: TGTGCCAGCAGTTTAACTTCGGACCACTCTGGGGCCAACGTCCTGACTTTC. Protein sequence: CASSLTSDHSGANVLTF.

This clonotype showed up just a few times. The V and J genes are TRBV2 and TRBJ2-3; TRBD2 matches 9 bases. Per the germline V gene, CDR1 is SNHLY and CDR2 is FYNNEI. The CDR3 runs 14 residues. V gave up 10 bases and J gave up 3 bases; unmatched junction bases: 8. The CDR3 here is CATVAGDWTDTQYF. The DNA of the CDR3 is TGTGCCACCGTAGCGGGAGATTGGACAGATACGCAGTATTTT. The variable domain in full, completed from reference TRBV2 and TRBJ2-3, reads EPEVTQTPSHQVTQMGQEVILRCVPISNHLYFYWYRQILGQKVEFLVSFYNNEISEKSEIFDDQFSVERPDGSNFTLKIRSTKLEDSAMYFCATVAGDWTDTQYFGPGTRLTVL.

This clonotype showed up many times. The chain is built from TRBV2 and TRBJ2-5; TRBD2 matches at 10 bases. CDR1 SNHLY and CDR2 FYNNEI come from the germline V gene. This CDR3 comprises 16 residues. CDR3 in DNA: TGTGCGAGAACAAACGAAGCGGGAGGGTTACAAGAGACCCAGTACTTC. It translates to CARTNEAGGLQETQYF.

The chain has TRBV25-1 and TRBJ2-6; TRBD2 is a possible D gene (6 bases). The CDR3 runs 16 residues. CDR1 is MGHDK, CDR2 SYGVNS, per germline. The ends were cut back, 2 bases at V and 4 bases at J, with 12 bases in the middle. The DNA of the CDR3 is TGTGCCAGCAGTGAAAGTTGGGGGGACGGGGCCAACGTCCTGACTTTC. It codes for CASSESWGDGANVLTF.